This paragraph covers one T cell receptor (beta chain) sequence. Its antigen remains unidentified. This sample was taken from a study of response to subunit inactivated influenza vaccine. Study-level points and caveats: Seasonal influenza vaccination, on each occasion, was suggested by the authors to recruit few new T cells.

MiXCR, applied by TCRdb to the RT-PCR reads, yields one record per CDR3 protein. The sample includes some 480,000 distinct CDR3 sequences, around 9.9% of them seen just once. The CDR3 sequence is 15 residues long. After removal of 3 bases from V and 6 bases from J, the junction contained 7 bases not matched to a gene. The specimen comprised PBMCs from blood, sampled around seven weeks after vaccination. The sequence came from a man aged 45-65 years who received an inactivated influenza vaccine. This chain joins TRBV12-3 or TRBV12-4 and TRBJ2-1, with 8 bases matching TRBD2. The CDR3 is CASSFAAGDFNEQFF. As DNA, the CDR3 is TGTGCCAGCAGTTTTGCAGCGGGAGACTTCAATGAGCAGTTCTTC.